A selection of T cell receptor beta chains follows, all from one sample in a study of shared clonotypes between healthy human individuals. Assay: immunoSEQ multiplex PCR; the TCRdb copy retains only in-frame clones and omits some. This table has about 1 million clones, under 80% appearing once. Sequencing was done on a sample of memory CD4+ T cells sorted from blood. These receptors were collected from a man younger than 35 in good health. Each CDR3 is given with its conserved first and last residue.

J: TRBJ2-3; V: TRBV9; CDR3: CASSVLAGDVGDTQYF
J: TRBJ2-7; V: TRBV5-8; CDR3: CASSLEQPGQYF
J: TRBJ2-2; V: TRBV7-2; CDR3: CASSYMNTGELFF
J: TRBJ1-5; V: TRBV6-4; CDR3: CASRASGTANDDQPQHF
J: TRBJ2-2; V: TRBV10-3; CDR3: CAISVGQFNTGELFF
J: TRBJ1-1; V: TRBV6-6; CDR3: CASGSTGEAFF
J: TRBJ2-7; V: TRBV23-1; CDR3: CASSHPRRGRVSAYEQYF
J: TRBJ2-5; V: TRBV30; CDR3: CAWRLAGGPTQYF
J: TRBJ2-5; V: TRBV6-5; CDR3: CASSGAGREETQYF
J: TRBJ2-7; V: TRBV30; CDR3: CAWTDSAYEQYF
J: TRBJ1-6; V: TRBV11-2; CDR3: CASSSQGNNSPLHF
J: TRBJ2-7; V: TRBV27; CDR3: CASSQEVTSGRWVGEQYF
J: TRBJ1-4; V: TRBV27; CDR3: CASSGRDEKLFF
J: TRBJ1-2; V: TRBV5-8; CDR3: CASSLTGLIYGYTF
J: TRBJ1-3; V: TRBV9; CDR3: CASSDRDPGNTIYF
J: TRBJ1-6; V: TRBV2; CDR3: CASSTGRSSYNSPLHF
J: TRBJ1-1; V: TRBV28; CDR3: CASSLFGRQKNTEAFF
J: TRBJ2-7; V: TRBV5-1; CDR3: CASSLGDRTEQYF
J: TRBJ1-1; V: TRBV6-6; CDR3: CASSPTGLVNTEAFF
J: TRBJ1-2; V: TRBV20-1; CDR3: CSAKANYGYTF
J: TRBJ2-5; V: TRBV7-2; CDR3: CASSPTPLAGKETQYF
J: TRBJ1-5; V: TRBV2; CDR3: CASSKGLVSSNQPQHF
J: TRBJ2-5; V: TRBV7-8; CDR3: CASGRSGTETQYF
J: TRBJ2-5; V: TRBV7-2; CDR3: CASSSGYHKETQYF
J: TRBJ1-6; V: TRBV2; CDR3: CATTVEGSNSPLHF
J: TRBJ1-5; V: TRBV6-1; CDR3: CASMGAAWQPQHF
J: TRBJ1-1; V: TRBV30; CDR3: CAWSKGTGGTEAFF
J: TRBJ2-1; V: TRBV4-1; CDR3: CASSQDTNEQFF
J: TRBJ2-7; V: TRBV7-2; CDR3: CASSLTLKGREQYF
J: TRBJ2-2; V: TRBV7-9; CDR3: CASSQQTGELFF
J: TRBJ1-2; V: TRBV30; CDR3: CAWSGRTGLNYGYTF
J: TRBJ1-4; V: TRBV6-1; CDR3: CAILPGLNEKLFF
J: TRBJ1-6; V: TRBV4-1; CDR3: CASSQRVGTVGSPLHF
J: TRBJ2-1; V: TRBV6-5; CDR3: CASTLYNEQFF
J: TRBJ1-2; V: TRBV19; CDR3: CASSPPDRAFYGYTF
J: TRBJ1-4; V: TRBV7-9; CDR3: CASRTGAEKLFF
J: .; V: TRBV6-1; CDR3: CAIRGQTSSYEQYF
J: TRBJ2-7; V: TRBV7-9; CDR3: CASSGRTLGEQYF
J: TRBJ1-1; V: TRBV27; CDR3: CASSYLGQGNTEAFF
J: TRBJ2-7; V: TRBV18; CDR3: CASSPGTGVAYEQYF
J: TRBJ2-5; V: TRBV6-1; CDR3: CASAGQALLGETQYF
J: TRBJ2-7; V: TRBV29-1; CDR3: CSVRQGSYEQYF
J: TRBJ2-5; V: TRBV9; CDR3: CASSVGSSGSVETQYF
J: TRBJ2-7; V: TRBV28; CDR3: CASSRRRTDTSPMYF
J: TRBJ2-7; V: TRBV12-5; CDR3: CASGFTSGGSNSYEQYF
J: TRBJ2-1; V: TRBV5-1; CDR3: CASSYYRDSSYNEQFF
J: TRBJ2-5; V: TRBV20-1; CDR3: CSPLRVETQYF
J: TRBJ1-2; V: TRBV2; CDR3: CASSAQHGANYGYTF
J: TRBJ2-4; V: TRBV19; CDR3: CASSADFGIQYF
J: TRBJ2-4; V: TRBV12-2; CDR3: CASRSGDSKNIQYF
J: TRBJ2-3; V: TRBV19; CDR3: CASSGRGDTQYF
J: TRBJ1-1; V: TRBV10-1; CDR3: CASSESPGSGTEAFF
J: TRBJ1-2; V: TRBV5-1; CDR3: CASSTTGGNYGYTF